One sample yielded the 11 T cell receptor beta chains listed below, sequenced in a study of blood T cells in healthy people across ages. A sample-barcoded 5' primer and a J-beta primer mix were used in a second PCR of about 6 to 12 cycles. One entry per CDR3 protein results from TCRdb running MiXCR on the 5' RACE reads. Of about 1.8 million distinct CDR3 sequences in the sample, 49% are singletons; the top ten hold more than 2%. The sample consisted of blood. All receptors come from a middle-aged woman in good health.

This clonotype was seen more than once but under ten times. This chain links TRBV10-3 with TRBJ2-3; D is possibly TRBD1 (6 bases). Germline V gene sequence: CDR1 ENHRY, CDR2 SYGVKD. The CDR3 length is 13 residues. With 8 bases removed from V and 1 base from J, the gap between germline ends came to 10 bases. DNA for the CDR3: TGTGCCATCGCTGAGGGGGGCACAGATACGCAGTATTTT. Amino acid sequence: CAIAEGGTDTQYF.

There are a few counts of this clonotype. The chain employs TRBV6-4 and TRBJ2-3; possibly TRBD1 for D (5 bases). V lost 4 bases and J lost 4, with 15 bases in between. CDR1 and CDR2 from the germline V gene are MRHNA and SNTAGT. This CDR3 contains 15 residues. CDR3 residues: CASSANAEGADTQYF. The CDR3, as DNA: TGTGCCAGCAGTGCCAACGCCGAAGGGGCAGATACGCAGTATTTT.

CDR3 region: CASSLTGGEKLFF. CDR3 in DNA: TGTGCCAGCAGTTTGACAGGTGGTGAAAAACTGTTTTTT. The chain uses TRBV12-3 or TRBV12-4 and TRBJ1-4; tentative D call: TRBD1 (6 bases). Trimming cost V 3 bases and J 7 bases, with 9 bases left between them. The CDR3 loop spans 13 amino acids.

Points on this clonotype: Mismatch with germline at one junction end may stem from a read error. V is TRBV3-1 and J is TRBJ2-1; 9 bases are a match to TRBD2. Per the germline V gene, CDR1 is LGHDT and CDR2 is YNNKEL (reference sequence). The CDR3 has 16 residues. This CDR3 is CAGSQVGGGGAYEQFF. CDR3 sequence (DNA): TGTGCCGGCAGCCAAGTTGGTGGCGGGGGGGCATATGAGCAGTTCTTC.

This clonotype occurred many times. The CDR3 bases are TGTGCCACCAGTGCCCTGGGGCCATACAATGAGCAGTTCTTC. It translates to CATSALGPYNEQFF. The V and J genes are TRBV24-1 and TRBJ2-1; tentatively, D is TRBD1 (5 bases). Germline V gives CDR1 KGHDR, CDR2 SFDVKD. The V end lost 5 bases, the J end lost 4 bases, and 11 bases lay between the germline ends. CDR3 size: 14 residues.

This clonotype appeared a few times. This sequence joins TRBV29-1 and TRBJ2-1, with D hard to call. Between the trimmed V and J ends, which lost 6 bases and 2 bases, there was a span of 17 bases. This CDR3 spans 15 amino acids. Germline values: CDR1 SQVTM, CDR2 ANQGSEA. The CDR3 DNA is TGCAGCGTGTCGCCCGGTACTAAGACCTACAATGAGCAGTTCTTC. Translated: CSVSPGTKTYNEQFF.

The chain has TRBV20-1 and TRBJ2-5; the match to TRBD2 covers 8 bases. The last part of the DNA fits TRBJ2-7 better; the J call may be wrong. Germline CDR1 is DFQATT and CDR2 is SNEGSKA (reference sequence). The CDR3 has 16 residues. CDR3 loop: CSARGGQRGTAYEQYF. As DNA, the CDR3 is TGCAGTGCTAGAGGGGGGCAGCGGGGGACCGCCTACGAGCAGTACTTC.

Details on this clonotype: This sequence may be a read error, since a much larger clone differs from it by one base. The chain recombines TRBV7-2 with TRBJ2-7; the match to TRBD1 covers 8 bases. Germline V gene lookup returns CDR1 SGHTA and CDR2 FQGNSA. The V and J ends lost 5 bases and 6 bases, in that order; junction bases with no gene match: 9. This CDR3 contains 14 residues. In nucleotides, the CDR3 is TGTGCCAGCAGCGTGGACAGGGTAAAGGGCGAGCAGTACTTC. It translates to CASSVDRVKGEQYF.

The V and J genes are TRBV28 and TRBJ2-4; D might be TRBD1 (7 bases). CDR1 and CDR2 from the germline V gene are MDHEN and SYDVKM. This CDR3 region has 18 residues. V was clipped by 5 bases and J by 3 bases, with 23 bases between them. CDR3 protein: CASSPRVGGGRGKNIQYF. CDR3 nucleotide sequence: TGTGCCAGCAGTCCGCGTGTTGGAGGGGGCCGGGGCAAAAACATTCAGTACTTC. Supplemented by reference TRBV28 and TRBJ2-4, the full variable domain reads DVKVTQSSRYLVKRTGEKVFLECVQDMDHENMFWYRQDPGLGLRLIYFSYDVKMKEKGDIPEGYSVSREKKERFSLILESASTNQTSMYLCASSPRVGGGRGKNIQYFGAGTRLSVL.

This sequence joins TRBV4-3 and TRBJ2-7, with D tentatively TRBD2 (6 bases). Trimming removed 3 bases at V and 0 bases at J, with 12 bases between. The CDR3 is made up of 15 amino acids. Germline values: CDR1 LGHNA, CDR2 YSLEER. The CDR3 nucleotides read TGCGCCAGCAGCCACAGAGCGGGTCGCTCCTACGAGCAGTACTTC. It encodes CASSHRAGRSYEQYF.

The chain is built from TRBV12-3 or TRBV12-4 and TRBJ2-1; D is possibly TRBD2 (5 bases). This CDR3 comprises 14 residues. V was clipped by 5 bases and J by 7 bases, with 15 bases between them. This CDR3 is CASSVVLAINEQFF. Here the CDR3 DNA reads TGTGCCAGCAGTGTAGTCCTAGCCATTAATGAGCAGTTCTTC.